The rows below give T cell receptor beta chains drawn from one sample of a study of blood T cell repertoires in COVID-19. Using immunoSEQ multiplex PCR, the repertoire was profiled, and TCRdb retains in-frame clones only, with some absent. The data show about 100,000 clones, with over 70% seen just once and roughly 11% held by the top ten. Sample: peripheral blood. These receptors all come from a man older than 75 with acute or convalescent COVID-19. Both conserved end residues are part of each CDR3. Clone size is stated in some rows and not others, as once, few, many or a class when expanded.

V gene	J gene	clone size	CDR3 protein
TRBV29-1	TRBJ1-2	-	CSVQDRGQGGYTF
TRBV27	TRBJ1-2	-	CASSLSIDRGYGYTF
TRBV7-8	TRBJ2-1	-	CASSLGGLAGGNEQFF
TRBV28	TRBJ1-3	-	CASSSTGGNGNTIYF
TRBV27	TRBJ2-3	-	CASRLGADTQYF
TRBV11-2	TRBJ2-7	-	CASSFRDSYEQYF
TRBV7-8	TRBJ2-5	-	CASSLGSGRGETQYF
TRBV25-1	TRBJ1-2	-	CASSGQGYGYTF
TRBV30	TRBJ2-1	few	CAWSPRDNEQFF
TRBV6-4	TRBJ1-1	-	CASRIQGGNTEAFF
TRBV10-3	TRBJ1-1	once	CAIRLTGESTEAFF
TRBV19	TRBJ1-1	-	CASRQTGSGTEAFF
TRBV7-8	TRBJ2-1	-	CASSLLGGTSGYNEQFF
TRBV2	TRBJ2-1	-	CASRSGGENEQFF
TRBV6-1	TRBJ1-1	-	CASSDGGQGFVTFF
TRBV5-1	TRBJ2-1	-	CASSIGETNRGNNEQFF
TRBV6-1	TRBJ2-1	once	CASSEKRGNSYNEQFF
TRBV12-3/TRBV12-4	TRBJ1-2	-	CASSYDSSYGYTF
TRBV14	TRBJ2-7	-	CASSPSYEQYF
TRBV7-9	TRBJ2-7	once	CASSPGGSEQYF
TRBV28	TRBJ2-7	-	CASSLVQSYEQYF
TRBV19	TRBJ2-1	-	CAINNTAGGAAPYNEQFF
TRBV15	TRBJ2-3	-	CATSRDSGSPLSDTQYF
TRBV5-4	TRBJ2-2	-	CASSWMGQMNTGELFF
TRBV6-5	TRBJ2-7	-	CASSPGQTFYEQYF
TRBV5-1	TRBJ2-3	-	CASSQTGPDTQYF
TRBV18	TRBJ1-1	-	CASSPLTDPEAFF
TRBV7-9	TRBJ1-1	-	CASSLITGVNTEAFF
TRBV6-5	TRBJ1-3	-	CASRVTGKSGNTIYF
TRBV12-5	TRBJ2-7	-	CASGPGGPTPLYEQYF
TRBV13	TRBJ1-2	-	CASSPRGITGYTF
TRBV7-6	TRBJ2-1	-	CASSHRQGAGYNEQFF
TRBV10-3	TRBJ2-5	-	CAISPQGEPRETQYF
TRBV3-1/TRBV3-2	TRBJ1-1	-	CASSQGGKSVGEAFF
TRBV6-1	TRBJ1-6	-	CASSEALRSPLHF
TRBV6-2/TRBV6-3	TRBJ1-1	-	CASNYRDSTAFF
TRBV7-3	TRBJ2-2	-	CASSWGQAGTGELFF
TRBV9	TRBJ1-4	-	CASSPGGQEGEKLFF
TRBV5-4	TRBJ2-2	few	CASSLRTAPNTGELFF
TRBV2	TRBJ2-5	-	CASSPTSPQETQYF
TRBV5-4	TRBJ2-5	-	CASSLTSGSLETQYF
TRBV27	TRBJ2-1	-	CASSLSADSNLPYGEQFF
TRBV11-2	TRBJ1-6	once	CASTPPGEGSPLHF
TRBV6-1	TRBJ1-2	-	CASSDQGGGYTF
TRBV18	TRBJ1-2	-	CASSPRQEANYGYTF
TRBV6-6	TRBJ2-1	once	CASSPSGGAYEQFF
TRBV6-5	TRBJ1-1	-	CASSPLTGGVAFF
TRBV6-4	TRBJ2-3	-	CASSDEANLMADTQYF
TRBV7-3	TRBJ1-3	-	CASSSDSSGNTIYF
TRBV18	TRBJ1-5	-	CASSATGDQPQHF
TRBV14	TRBJ2-7	-	CASSRQQGYEQYF
TRBV5-1	TRBJ2-5	-	CASSYGSLAGGQETQYF
TRBV6-1	TRBJ1-4	few	CASSEGMAGGFEKLFF
TRBV21-1	TRBJ2-3	-	CASSSSGGGTDTQYF
TRBV7-2	TRBJ1-1	-	CASSLDAGNTEAFF